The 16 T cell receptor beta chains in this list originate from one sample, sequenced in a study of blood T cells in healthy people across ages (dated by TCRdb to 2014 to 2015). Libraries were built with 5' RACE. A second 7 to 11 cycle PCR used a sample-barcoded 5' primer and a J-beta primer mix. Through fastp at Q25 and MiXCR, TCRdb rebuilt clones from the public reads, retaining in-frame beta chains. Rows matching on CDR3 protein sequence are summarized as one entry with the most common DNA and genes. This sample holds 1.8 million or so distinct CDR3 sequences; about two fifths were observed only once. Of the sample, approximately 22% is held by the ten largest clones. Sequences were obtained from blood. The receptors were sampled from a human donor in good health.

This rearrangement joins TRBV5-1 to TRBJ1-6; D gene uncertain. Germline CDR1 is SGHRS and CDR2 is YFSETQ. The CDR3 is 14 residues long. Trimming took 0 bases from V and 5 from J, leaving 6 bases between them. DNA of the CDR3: TGCGCCAGCAGCTTGGAACACAATAATTCACCCCTCCACTTT. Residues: CASSLEHNNSPLHF.

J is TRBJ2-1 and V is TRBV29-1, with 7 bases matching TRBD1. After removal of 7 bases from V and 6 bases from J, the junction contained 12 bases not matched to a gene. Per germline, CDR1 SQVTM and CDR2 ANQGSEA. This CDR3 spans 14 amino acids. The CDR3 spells CSGNRGFTANEQFF. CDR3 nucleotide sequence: TGCAGCGGTAACAGGGGTTTTACTGCCAATGAGCAGTTCTTC.

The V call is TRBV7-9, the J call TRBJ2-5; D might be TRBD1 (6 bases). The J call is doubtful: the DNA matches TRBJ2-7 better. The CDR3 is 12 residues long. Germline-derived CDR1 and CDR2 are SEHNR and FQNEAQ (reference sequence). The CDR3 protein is CASSPGAREQYF. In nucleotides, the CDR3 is TGTGCCAGCAGCCCAGGGGCTCGCGAGCAGTACTTC.

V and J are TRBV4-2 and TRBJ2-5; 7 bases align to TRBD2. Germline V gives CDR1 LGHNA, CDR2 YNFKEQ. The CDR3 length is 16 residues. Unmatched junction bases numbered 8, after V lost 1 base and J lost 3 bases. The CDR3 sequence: CASSQGRGRGEETQYF. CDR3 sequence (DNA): TGTGCCAGCAGCCAAGGGCGGGGACGGGGGGAAGAGACCCAGTACTTC.

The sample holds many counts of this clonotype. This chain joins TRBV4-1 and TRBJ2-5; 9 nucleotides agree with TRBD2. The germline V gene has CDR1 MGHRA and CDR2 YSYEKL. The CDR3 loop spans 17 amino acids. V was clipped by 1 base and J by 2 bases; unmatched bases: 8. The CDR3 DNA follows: TGCGCCAGCAGCCAAGTGGGGACTAGCAGAACACAAGAGACCCAGTACTTC. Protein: CASSQVGTSRTQETQYF.

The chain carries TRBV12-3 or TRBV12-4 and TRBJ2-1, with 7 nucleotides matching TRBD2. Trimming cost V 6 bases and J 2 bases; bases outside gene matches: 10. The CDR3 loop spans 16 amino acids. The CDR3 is CASSEGRGSPYNEQFF. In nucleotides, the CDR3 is TGTGCCAGCAGCGAAGGGCGGGGGAGCCCCTACAATGAGCAGTTCTTC.

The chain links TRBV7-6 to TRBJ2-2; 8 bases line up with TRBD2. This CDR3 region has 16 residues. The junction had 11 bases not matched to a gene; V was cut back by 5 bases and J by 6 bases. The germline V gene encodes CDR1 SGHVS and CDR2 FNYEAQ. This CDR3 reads CASSGTTSERAGELFF. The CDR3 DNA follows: TGTGCCAGCAGCGGAACGACTAGCGAAAGAGCCGGGGAGCTGTTTTTT.

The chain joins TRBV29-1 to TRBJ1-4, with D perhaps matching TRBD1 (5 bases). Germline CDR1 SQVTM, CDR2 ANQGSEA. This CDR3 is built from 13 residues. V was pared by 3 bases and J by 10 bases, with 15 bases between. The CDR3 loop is CSVELRVERKLFF. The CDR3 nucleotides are TGCAGCGTTGAGCTCAGGGTGGAAAGAAAACTGTTTTTT.

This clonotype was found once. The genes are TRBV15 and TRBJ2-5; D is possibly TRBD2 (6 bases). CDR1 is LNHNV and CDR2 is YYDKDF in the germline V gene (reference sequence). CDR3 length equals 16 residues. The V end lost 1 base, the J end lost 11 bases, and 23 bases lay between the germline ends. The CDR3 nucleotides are TGTGCCACCAGCAGAGTGGAGGGGACCCCCTACAATGAGCAGTACTTC. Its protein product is CATSRVEGTPYNEQYF.

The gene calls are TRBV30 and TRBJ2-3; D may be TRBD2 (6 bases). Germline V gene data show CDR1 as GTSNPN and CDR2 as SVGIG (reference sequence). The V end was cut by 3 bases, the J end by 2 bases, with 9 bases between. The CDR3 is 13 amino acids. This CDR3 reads CAWSPGLTDTQYF. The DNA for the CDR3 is TGTGCCTGGAGCCCGGGACTCACAGATACGCAGTATTTT.

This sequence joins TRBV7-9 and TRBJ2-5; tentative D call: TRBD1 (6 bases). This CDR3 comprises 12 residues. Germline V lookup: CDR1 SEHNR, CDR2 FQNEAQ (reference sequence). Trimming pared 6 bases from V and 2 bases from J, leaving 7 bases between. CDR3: CASRGQQETQYF. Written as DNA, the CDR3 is TGTGCCAGCAGAGGACAGCAAGAGACCCAGTACTTC.

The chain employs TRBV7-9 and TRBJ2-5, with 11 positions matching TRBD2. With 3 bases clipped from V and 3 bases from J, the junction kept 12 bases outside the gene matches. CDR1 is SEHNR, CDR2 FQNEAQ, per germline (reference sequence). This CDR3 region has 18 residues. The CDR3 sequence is CASSLGLAAGFVEETQYF. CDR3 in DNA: TGTGCCAGCAGCTTGGGACTAGCGGCCGGGTTCGTGGAAGAGACCCAGTACTTC.

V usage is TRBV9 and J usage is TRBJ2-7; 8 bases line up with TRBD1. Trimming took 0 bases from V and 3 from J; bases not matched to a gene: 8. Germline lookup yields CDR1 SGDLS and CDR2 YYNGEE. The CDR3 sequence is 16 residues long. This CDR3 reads CASSVGVGTGLYEQYF. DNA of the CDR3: TGTGCCAGCAGCGTAGGCGTGGGGACAGGACTCTACGAGCAGTACTTC.

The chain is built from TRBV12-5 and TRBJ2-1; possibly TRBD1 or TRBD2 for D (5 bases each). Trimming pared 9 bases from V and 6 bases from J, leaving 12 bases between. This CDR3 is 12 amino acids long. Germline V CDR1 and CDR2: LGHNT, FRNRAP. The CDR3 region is CASRGDINEQFF. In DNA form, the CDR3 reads TGTGCTAGCCGGGGCGATATCAATGAGCAGTTCTTC.

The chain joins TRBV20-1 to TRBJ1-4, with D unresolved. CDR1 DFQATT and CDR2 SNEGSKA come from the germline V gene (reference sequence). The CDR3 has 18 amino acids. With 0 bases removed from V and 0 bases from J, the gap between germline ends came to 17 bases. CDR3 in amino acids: CSARDPLLGGSTNEKLFF. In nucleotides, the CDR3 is TGCAGTGCTAGAGATCCTCTGTTAGGAGGCTCAACTAATGAAAAACTGTTTTTT.

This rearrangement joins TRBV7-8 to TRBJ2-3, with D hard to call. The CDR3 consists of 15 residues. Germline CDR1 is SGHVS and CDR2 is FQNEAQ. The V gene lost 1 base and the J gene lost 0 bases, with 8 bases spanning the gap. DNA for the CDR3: TGTGCCAGCAGCTTAGGGCTAGGAAGCACAGATACGCAGTATTTT. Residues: CASSLGLGSTDTQYF.